Listed below are T cell receptor beta chains from one sample, sequenced in a study of blood T cell repertoires in COVID-19. The repertoire was sequenced with immunoSEQ multiplex PCR; TCRdb's copy has only in-frame clones and lacks some. The profile shows 270,000 or so clones, 82% of them singletons. The specimen was peripheral blood. The receptors originated from a woman younger than 35 with acute or convalescent COVID-19. CDR3s include the opening cysteine and the closing phenylalanine or tryptophan. A D gene is named only where the DNA matches it firmly. Not all rows give a size; the values are once, few, many and, for expanded clones, a class.

TRBV5-1	TRBJ2-5	NA	NA	TGCGCCAGCAGAGAGGGATTTCTCGGAGAGACCCAGTACTTC	CASREGFLGETQYF
TRBV6-5	TRBJ1-2	NA	TRBD1	TGTGCCAGCAGTTTACAGGGGGCGGACTATGGCTACACCTTC	CASSLQGADYGYTF
TRBV13	TRBJ2-7	once	NA	TGTGCCAGCAGCTTATTCCAGAAGTCGAACGAGCAGTACTTC	CASSLFQKSNEQYF
TRBV29-1	TRBJ1-4	few	NA	TGCAGCGTTGGGCAGAGGCTTGGGGAAAAACTGTTTTTT	CSVGQRLGEKLFF
TRBV28	TRBJ1-5	NA	TRBD1	TGTGCCAGCAGTTTGACAGGGGCCCGCAATCAGCCCCAGCATTTT	CASSLTGARNQPQHF
TRBV5-1	TRBJ2-1	NA	TRBD2	TGCGCCAGCAGCGTCGGGTCTAATAGCGGGAGGGCCGGGTATGAGCAGTTCTTC	CASSVGSNSGRAGYEQFF
TRBV6-9	TRBJ2-7	NA	NA	TGTGCCAGCAGTTATGCGGGAAACTACGAGCAGTACTTC	CASSYAGNYEQYF
TRBV5-1	TRBJ2-1	once	TRBD2	TGCGCCAGCAGCTTCCGCCTGTGGCGGGAGGGCAATGAGCAGTTCTTC	CASSFRLWREGNEQFF
TRBV21-1	TRBJ2-7	NA	NA	TGTGCCAGCAGCACCCGGGACAGGGTCTACGAGCAGTACTTC	CASSTRDRVYEQYF
TRBV7-9	TRBJ2-7	NA	TRBD2	TGTGCCAGCAGCTGGGAAGGGACTAGCGGGGGTTACGAGCAGTACTTC	CASSWEGTSGGYEQYF
TRBV7-7	TRBJ2-7	NA	TRBD1	TGTGCTAGCAGCCCCGGGACAGGCCTCTACGAGCAGTACTTC	CASSPGTGLYEQYF
TRBV29-1	TRBJ1-2	NA	NA	TGCAGCGTTTTTGGTGTCCTGAGCTATGGCTACACCTTC	CSVFGVLSYGYTF
TRBV18	TRBJ1-5	few	TRBD1	TGTGCCAGCTCACCGACAGGGGGCAATCAGCCCCAGCATTTT	CASSPTGGNQPQHF
TRBV4-3	TRBJ2-1	NA	TRBD2	TGCGCCAGCAGCCAAGATCGACTAGCGGGAGGTATTGAGCAGTTCTTC	CASSQDRLAGGIEQFF
TRBV11-2	TRBJ2-3	NA	TRBD1	TGTGCCAGCAGCTCAAACAGGGGAAACACAGATACGCAGTATTTT	CASSSNRGNTDTQYF
TRBV9	TRBJ2-7	NA	TRBD1	TGCCCCCCGGGGACAGGTGAACTTTACGAGCAGTACTTC	CPPGTGELYEQYF
TRBV11-2	TRBJ2-7	NA	TRBD1	TGTGCCAGCAGCTTTCCGGGACAGGTGTCCTACGAGCAGTACTTC	CASSFPGQVSYEQYF
TRBV9	TRBJ2-7	once	TRBD1	TGTGCCAGCAGCCTCGGACAGGCGCGTACCTACGAGCAGTACTTC	CASSLGQARTYEQYF
TRBV5-6	TRBJ2-1	NA	NA	TGTGCCAGCCGATACTACCCAGACAATGAGCAGTTCTTC	CASRYYPDNEQFF
TRBV19	TRBJ1-6	NA	TRBD1	TGTGCCAGTACCCAAGTCCCGGGACAGGGAAATTCACCCCTCCACTTT	CASTQVPGQGNSPLHF
TRBV9	TRBJ2-1	NA	TRBD2	TGTGCCAGCAGCGTAGGAGTTAGCGGGAGTTGGAATGAGCAGTTCTTC	CASSVGVSGSWNEQFF
TRBV7-8	TRBJ2-7	NA	NA	TGTGCCAGCAGCCCCAGGTTTGCCGAGCAGTACTTC	CASSPRFAEQYF
TRBV6-2/TRBV6-3	TRBJ2-7	once	TRBD1	TGTGCCAGCAGTCCCCATCGACAGGGGAAGTACTTC	CASSPHRQGKYF
TRBV28	TRBJ2-1	once	NA	TGTGCCAGCAGTTTAGGGCCCAATGAGCAGTTCTTC	CASSLGPNEQFF
TRBV29-1	TRBJ2-3	NA	TRBD1	TGCAGCGTTCGAACAGGGGGTTCCACAGATACGCAGTATTTT	CSVRTGGSTDTQYF
TRBV9	TRBJ2-3	NA	TRBD1	TGTGCCAGCAGCAAAGCCATCCCGGGACAGGTCACTAGCACAGATACGCAGTATTTT	CASSKAIPGQVTSTDTQYF
TRBV18	TRBJ2-6	few	NA	TGTGCCAGCTCAAAGGGGACTGGGGCCAACGTCCTGACTTTC	CASSKGTGANVLTF
TRBV18	TRBJ1-4	NA	NA	TGTGCCAGCTCACTCGGAGGTGAAGCAACTAATGAAAAACTGTTTTTT	CASSLGGEATNEKLFF
TRBV11-2	TRBJ2-5	NA	NA	TGTGCCAGCAGCTTAGCCCCAGGAAGCCAAGAGACCCAGTACTTC	CASSLAPGSQETQYF
TRBV5-1	TRBJ2-3	NA	TRBD2	TGCGCCAGCAGCTTGGCCCTAGCGGGGGGGGTCGATACGCAGTATTTT	CASSLALAGGVDTQYF
TRBV14	TRBJ2-2	NA	TRBD2	TGTGCCAGCAGCCGTAGCGGGAGTCGTACCGGGGAGCTGTTTTTT	CASSRSGSRTGELFF
TRBV5-1	TRBJ2-3	NA	TRBD1	TGCGCCAGCAGCAGGGACAGCTCTAGCACAGATACGCAGTATTTT	CASSRDSSSTDTQYF